This TCR beta chain was found in a study of blood T cell repertoires in COVID-19. Overall study: Nucleic acid was either cDNA or gDNA, and it came from T cells, B-cell-depleted T cells, or PBMCs.

Patients in Seattle were enrolled during active infection, then followed longitudinally. The authors' processing: Reference gene primers were amplified, and this amplification served to estimate nucleated cell counts. Produced via immunoSEQ multiplex PCR; TCRdb's table is partial and in-frame only. V, J and clone size were drawn from that table, and D and trimming were deduced from the DNA. The sample shows 400,000 to 450,000 clones, about 87% of them seen only once. The source is a man in his late teens or twenties with COVID-19, enrolled during active disease. Sequencing input: peripheral blood.

In nucleotides, the CDR3 is TGTGCCAGCAGCTTAGGTAACAGGGGAGGAAACACCATATATTTT. It codes for CASSLGNRGGNTIYF. The chain couples TRBV5-4 to TRBJ1-3; 7 bases line up with TRBD1. J was trimmed by 4 bases and V by 2 bases; bases with no gene match: 6. This CDR3 is built from 15 residues. CDR1 is SGHNT and CDR2 is YYREEE in the germline V gene (reference sequence).